The 31 T cell receptor beta chains below were found in one sample sequenced in a study of T cells expressing NK-cell markers. After re-calling the 5' RACE reads, TCRdb lists one entry per CDR3 protein, DNA absent. The table lists some 410,000 distinct CDR3 sequences. Input material: blood T cells: a sorted CD56 or NKG2C T cell subset, CD4+ or CD8+ T cells, or bulk PBMC T cells (not recorded which). Receptors originate from a woman aged 18-69 years in good health.

CDR3 loop: CSARTSGQETQYF. This chain joins TRBV20-1 and TRBJ2-5; TCRdb selects TRBD2, and the lack of DNA leaves this call unchecked. The CDR3 is 13 amino acids. In germline, CDR1 is DFQATT, CDR2 SNEGSKA (reference sequence).

The rearrangement uses TRBV30 and TRBJ1-5; TCRdb indicates TRBD1, and absent DNA this call remains unverified. The CDR3 spans 15 residues. Germline CDR1 reads GTSNPN; CDR2 reads SVGIG (reference sequence). The CDR3 region is CAWTPGTGGNQPQHF.

V is TRBV27 and J is TRBJ2-1; TCRdb indicates TRBD1, and absent DNA this call remains unverified. Germline values: CDR1 MNHEY, CDR2 SMNVEV (reference sequence). This CDR3 spans 14 amino acids. The CDR3 protein is CATSRPGVNNEQFF.

The chain couples TRBV7-2 to TRBJ2-1; TCRdb designates TRBD2, a call that cannot be tested without DNA. This CDR3 region has 15 residues. Germline-derived CDR1 and CDR2 are SGHTA and FQGNSA. CDR3 region: CASSHKRGGYNEQFF.

V usage is TRBV6-6 and J usage is TRBJ2-1; lacking DNA, the TRBD2 call made by TCRdb goes unchecked. Germline CDR1 reads MNHNY; CDR2 reads SVGAGI (reference sequence). This CDR3 comprises 13 residues. CDR3 protein: CASSPGLVNEQFF.

V gene TRBV11-2 combines with J gene TRBJ1-2; TCRdb calls TRBD1, which cannot be checked without DNA. The CDR3 totals 18 residues. CDR1 is SGHAT and CDR2 is FQNNGV in the germline V gene. CDR3 region: CASSLTHPGPAAGYGYTF.

This CDR3 is CASSRAGAVDTQYF. The chain uses TRBV9 and TRBJ2-3; TCRdb reports TRBD2, a call that lacks DNA to check it against. Germline assignment: CDR1 SGDLS and CDR2 YYNGEE. The CDR3 has 14 amino acids.

The chain combines TRBV5-1 with TRBJ2-2; TCRdb lists TRBD1, though no DNA is available to test this call. Germline V gene sequence: CDR1 SGHRS, CDR2 YFSETQ. The CDR3 is 15 residues long. The CDR3 sequence is CASSRGQLNTGELFF.

This chain uses TRBV4-2 with TRBJ2-5; the TRBD1 assignment by TCRdb is unverifiable without DNA. The CDR3 contains 15 residues. Germline CDR1 reads LGHNA; CDR2 reads YNFKEQ. CDR3: CASSLVGHSDETQYF.

The chain carries TRBV2 and TRBJ2-7; as DNA is missing, the TRBD1 call by TCRdb cannot be tested. Germline loops: CDR1 SNHLY, CDR2 FYNNEI. The CDR3 sequence is 15 residues long. CDR3 loop: CASRDVHRRGYEQYF.

The chain is built from TRBV20-1 and TRBJ2-3; no DNA is available, so the TRBD2 call from TCRdb remains unchecked. Per germline, CDR1 DFQATT and CDR2 SNEGSKA (reference sequence). CDR3 length equals 13 residues. The CDR3 spells CSASWGGGDTQYF.

CDR3 loop: CASSEARALSYF. V and J are TRBV2 and TRBJ1-5. CDR3 length equals 12 residues. In germline, CDR1 is SNHLY, CDR2 FYNNEI.

The V gene is TRBV20-1, the J gene TRBJ1-5; TCRdb calls TRBD1, which cannot be checked without DNA. The germline V gene encodes CDR1 DFQATT and CDR2 SNEGSKA (reference sequence). The CDR3 consists of 14 residues. CDR3: CSARSSLLGQPQHF.

The chain employs TRBV10-3 and TRBJ2-5; there is no DNA to check the TCRdb D call of TRBD1. CDR1 ENHRY and CDR2 SYGVKD come from the germline V gene. The CDR3 spans 16 residues. This CDR3 reads CAIRRNLGQDQETQYF.

The CDR3 protein is CAWDRENSPLHF. The V gene is TRBV30, the J gene TRBJ1-6; TCRdb selects TRBD1, and the lack of DNA leaves this call unchecked. CDR3 length: 12 residues. In germline, CDR1 is GTSNPN, CDR2 SVGIG (reference sequence).

The chain employs TRBV12-3 or TRBV12-4 and TRBJ2-6. The CDR3 contains 15 residues. The CDR3 loop reads CASSSRGAGANVLTF.

CDR3 loop: CSVKTGRFFNEQFF. The V call is TRBV29-1, the J call TRBJ2-1; the TRBD1 assignment by TCRdb is unverifiable without DNA. The germline gives CDR1 SQVTM, CDR2 ANQGSEA. The CDR3 is 14 residues long.

V is TRBV7-6 and J is TRBJ1-6. The germline CDR1 and CDR2 sequences are SGHVS and FNYEAQ. The CDR3 consists of 16 residues. The CDR3: CASSSRRAGGNSPLHF.

The chain links TRBV5-1 to TRBJ2-1; TCRdb indicates TRBD2, and absent DNA this call remains unverified. Germline CDR1 reads SGHRS; CDR2 reads YFSETQ. The CDR3 covers 15 residues. CDR3 sequence reads: CASSFDYSSYNEQFF.

This chain joins TRBV29-1 and TRBJ1-2; TCRdb selects TRBD1, and the lack of DNA leaves this call unchecked. Germline V gene data show CDR1 as SQVTM and CDR2 as ANQGSEA. The CDR3 is 13 residues long. The CDR3 loop is CSVDGQGQGGYTF.

This chain links TRBV14 with TRBJ2-1; TCRdb indicates TRBD2, and absent DNA this call remains unverified. The CDR3 has 16 amino acids. Germline CDR1 and CDR2: SGHDN and FVKESK. This CDR3 reads CASSQARLGGGHEQFF.

The V and J genes are TRBV7-9 and TRBJ2-5; as DNA is missing, the TRBD2 call by TCRdb cannot be tested. There are 14 residues in the CDR3. Germline V lookup: CDR1 SEHNR, CDR2 FQNEAQ (reference sequence). The CDR3 here is CASSPSGGAKTQYF.

This CDR3 reads CASSDRQALQETQYF. V and J are TRBV7-2 and TRBJ2-5; the D gene TCRdb calls, TRBD1, cannot be checked with no DNA. The CDR3 extends over 15 amino acids. Germline V lookup: CDR1 SGHTA, CDR2 FQGNSA.

V is TRBV12-3 or TRBV12-4 and J is TRBJ1-3. The CDR3 consists of 13 residues. The CDR3 region is CASSFDSGNTIYF.

The chain joins TRBV19 to TRBJ1-1; there is no DNA to check the TCRdb D call of TRBD1. From germline, CDR1 is LNHDA and CDR2 SQIVND (reference sequence). The CDR3 runs 14 residues. CDR3 protein: CASSPEGGLTEAFF.

The rearrangement uses TRBV12-3 or TRBV12-4 and TRBJ2-3. The CDR3 contains 12 residues. CDR3 sequence: CASTMRSDTQYF.

The CDR3 here is CASSTGTSGRYEQFF. This chain links TRBV19 with TRBJ2-1; TCRdb designates TRBD2, a call that cannot be tested without DNA. Germline V lookup: CDR1 LNHDA, CDR2 SQIVND (reference sequence). The CDR3 sequence is 15 residues long.

This chain connects TRBV5-1 to TRBJ1-2; the TCRdb D gene call, TRBD1, has no DNA to confirm it. The length of the CDR3 is 14 residues. Per germline, CDR1 SGHRS and CDR2 YFSETQ. The CDR3 sequence is CASSPGDIDYGYTF.

The J gene is TRBJ2-1, the V gene TRBV4-2; TCRdb proposes TRBD2, but this gene call is untestable without DNA. The germline V gene encodes CDR1 LGHNA and CDR2 YNFKEQ. This CDR3 comprises 15 residues. The CDR3 protein is CASSQEGGRANEQFF.

The genes are TRBV25-1 and TRBJ1-5; TCRdb designates TRBD1, a call that cannot be tested without DNA. The CDR3 has 15 residues. Germline V gene sequence: CDR1 MGHDK, CDR2 SYGVNS. The CDR3 is CASSAGTASNQPQHF.

The rearrangement joins TRBV7-2 to TRBJ1-2. From germline, CDR1 is SGHTA and CDR2 FQGNSA. The CDR3 is made up of 12 amino acids. This chain's CDR3 is CASSRDLQPYTF.